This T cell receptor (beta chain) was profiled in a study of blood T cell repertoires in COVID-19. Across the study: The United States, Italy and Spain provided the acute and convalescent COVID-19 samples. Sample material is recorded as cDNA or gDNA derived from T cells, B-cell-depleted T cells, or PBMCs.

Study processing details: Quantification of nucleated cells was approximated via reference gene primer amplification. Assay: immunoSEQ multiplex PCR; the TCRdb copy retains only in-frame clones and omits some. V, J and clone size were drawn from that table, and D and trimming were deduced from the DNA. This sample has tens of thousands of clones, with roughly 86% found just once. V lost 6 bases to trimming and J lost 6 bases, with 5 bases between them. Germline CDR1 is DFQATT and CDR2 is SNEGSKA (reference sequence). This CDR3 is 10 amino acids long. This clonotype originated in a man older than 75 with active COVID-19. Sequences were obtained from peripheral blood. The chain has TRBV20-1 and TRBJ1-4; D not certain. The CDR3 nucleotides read TGCAGTGCGTTCGATGAAAAACTGTTTTTT. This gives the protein CSAFDEKLFF.